This TCR beta chain was profiled in a study of Graves' ophthalmopathy and Graves' hyperthyroidism. CDR1 and CDR2 from the germline V gene are SEHNR and FQNEAQ (reference sequence). CDR3 length: 14 residues. Trimming removed 3 bases at V and 0 bases at J, with 8 bases between. In the case of this clonotype: Its antigen remains unknown.

Each hyperthyroidism patient was newly diagnosed, with under 2 months' duration, and aged 18 to 65. Orbital computed tomography and thyroid ultrasound, along with TRAb, serum thyroxine and clinical symptoms, underpinned diagnosis. Study observations and caveats: Separation of ophthalmopathy from stable hyperthyroidism was achieved by a 13-signature model, at about 91% sensitivity and roughly 80% specificity.

Amplification of TCR beta CDR3 regions used RNA transcripts. HTBI primers were used in a first-round RT-PCR, which preceded a second-round multiplex PCR. TCRdb redid the calling of the multiplex PCR reads with MiXCR, one entry per CDR3 protein. The sample yields 1 million to 1.3 million distinct CDR3 sequences, about 35% seen once. The clonotype comes from an adult man with Graves' hyperthyroidism. The chain couples TRBV7-9 to TRBJ2-5; no reliable D call. Input material: peripheral blood or thyroid tissue (not recorded which). The CDR3 is CASSLLGYQETQYF. Here the CDR3 DNA reads TGTGCCAGCAGCTTGCTGGGATACCAAGAGACCCAGTACTTC.